The clone carrying this TCR beta chain was counted a few times. Its antigen is not known. Naive CD4+ cells had CD25+ Tregs removed. Looked up from germline, CDR1 is SGHRS and CDR2 is YFSETQ. This CDR3 is 14 amino acids long. Trimming took off 2 bases at V and 2 bases at J, with 8 bases between the two ends. Full-length variable regions came from constant-region reverse primers plus semi-nested Nested Universal Primer A PCR. TCRdb analysed the 5' RACE reads with MiXCR anew, one entry per CDR3 protein. This table holds roughly 55,000 distinct CDR3 sequences, more than 20% found once. Broader study findings: The larger-cohort validation was restricted to a single TCR beta V-J rearrangement rather than whole repertoires. In terms of TCR gene usage, tumor memory CD4+ T cells clustered together with blood and lymph node memory CD4+ cells, as well as with lymph node naive CD4+ cells.

Material: tumor-infiltrating naive CD4+ T cells sorted from the breast tumor. As for subset: naive CD4+ T cells, CD4+CD45RA+CD25-. The J gene is TRBJ2-1, the V gene TRBV5-1; D gene ambiguous. The TCR was taken from a female donor with breast cancer. As DNA, the CDR3 is TGCGCCAGCAGCTTCCTCGCGGCCTACAATGAGCAGTTCTTC. This encodes CASSFLAAYNEQFF.